Listed below are T cell receptor beta chains from one sample, sequenced in a study of T cells expressing NK-cell markers. TCRdb re-analyzed the 5' RACE reads; it lists each CDR3 protein once, without DNA. This sample contains about 460,000 distinct CDR3 sequences. Source material: blood T cells: a sorted CD56 or NKG2C T cell subset, CD4+ or CD8+ T cells, or bulk PBMC T cells (not recorded which). These receptors all stem from a woman between 45 and 60 years old in good health. CDR3s include the opening cysteine and the closing phenylalanine or tryptophan. Each record gives: V gene, J gene, CDR3 protein.

>TRBV12-3/TRBV12-4|TRBJ2-7
CASSLGRGGDRRTYEQYF
>TRBV5-1|TRBJ2-4
CASSLRLAENIQYF
>TRBV10-3|TRBJ1-2
CAITDTGGDYGYTF
>TRBV29-1|TRBJ2-4
CSVGGLTGRNIQYF
>TRBV27|TRBJ1-2
CASSLKGGYYGYTF
>TRBV9|TRBJ2-7
CASSVAGGGYEQYF
>TRBV27|TRBJ2-5
CASSLKGQGWETQYF
>TRBV5-1|TRBJ2-1
CASSLGLAGLDEQFF
>TRBV7-9|TRBJ1-5
CASSRGTGVFQPQHF
>TRBV12-3/TRBV12-4|TRBJ2-1
CASAHLGEQFF
>TRBV15|TRBJ2-7
CATAGRERGEQYF
>TRBV20-1|TRBJ2-3
CSARTSGGTQYF
>TRBV7-2|TRBJ2-1
CASSDGQGSYNEQFF
>TRBV28|TRBJ2-7
CASIDRGSYEQYF
>TRBV12-3/TRBV12-4|TRBJ2-3
CASSLWGDTQYF
>TRBV6-5|TRBJ2-1
CASRRGLAGVNNEQFF
>TRBV5-1|TRBJ1-1
CASGPEEGRNTEAFF
>TRBV2|TRBJ2-1
CASSYRLAAGGNEQFF
>TRBV5-1|TRBJ1-4
CASSLFGVSTNEKLFF
>TRBV5-1|TRBJ2-2
CASSYTLAGGTGELFF
>TRBV14|TRBJ2-1
CASSQEVGQLNEQFF
>TRBV10-3|TRBJ2-1
CAISESRGSGASYNEQFF
>TRBV10-3|TRBJ2-2
CAISETAGELFF
>TRBV4-1|TRBJ2-2
CASSQDVLAWGGELFF
>TRBV7-9|TRBJ2-1
CASSLGEPNNEQFF
>TRBV20-1|TRBJ2-1
CSASLTHGNEQFF
>TRBV5-5|TRBJ2-7
CASSRTGALYEQYF
>TRBV29-1|TRBJ1-1
CSVRGTGGTEAFF
>TRBV7-2|TRBJ1-4
CASSPGGAFEKLFF
>TRBV29-1|TRBJ2-2
CSVGPTGFTGELFF
>TRBV7-2|TRBJ1-3
CASSLARGLSGNTIYF
>TRBV5-5|TRBJ2-2
CASSLGASENTGELFF
>TRBV24-1|TRBJ2-2
CATSEPGFSGTGELFF
>TRBV12-3/TRBV12-4|TRBJ2-3
CASSLPGLAGNPDTQYF
>TRBV4-1|TRBJ2-5
CASSQGGQPQETQYF
>TRBV4-1|TRBJ2-4
CASSPGRGRENIQYF
>TRBV5-1|TRBJ2-1
CASSLVFGGTSVYEQFF
>TRBV20-1|TRBJ2-3
CSATWTSGITDTQYF
>TRBV20-1|TRBJ2-1
CSARVLDSRSYNEQFF
>TRBV3-1|TRBJ2-3
CASSQDWPVTDTQYF
>TRBV12-3/TRBV12-4|TRBJ2-4
CASSPTDRGHRYF